The rows below give T cell receptor beta chains drawn from one sample of a study of shared clonotypes between healthy human individuals. The assay was immunoSEQ multiplex PCR, and TCRdb's table has in-frame clones only and misses some. The data show approximately 400,000 clones, about 96% seen once. Specimen: memory CD8+ T cells sorted from blood. Receptors originate from a man between 25 and 39 years old in good health. Both conserved end residues are part of each CDR3. A D gene is named only where the DNA matches it firmly. Expanded clones are given a class, and other clones once, few, many or no size at all.

V: TRBV14
size: -
D: TRBD1
J: TRBJ2-7
DNA: TGTGCCAGCAGCCAAGCAAGGACAGGGCTCGACGAGCAGTACTTC
CDR3: CASSQARTGLDEQYF

V: TRBV10-3
size: -
D: -
J: TRBJ2-1
DNA: TGTGCCATCAGTGAGACACGGACGGGAACCAATGAGCAGTTCTTC
CDR3: CAISETRTGTNEQFF

V: TRBV7-6
size: -
D: TRBD1
J: TRBJ2-3
DNA: TGTGCCAGCAGCCCGAGGGCGACAGGGGGTGCAGATACGCAGTATTTT
CDR3: CASSPRATGGADTQYF

V: TRBV28
size: -
D: -
J: TRBJ1-1
DNA: TGTGCCAGCAGTCTCTTAAAAACTGAAGCTTTCTTT
CDR3: CASSLLKTEAFF

V: TRBV5-1
size: -
D: -
J: TRBJ1-2
DNA: TGCGCCAGCAGCTTGGTTGGGGGGTATGGCTACACCTTC
CDR3: CASSLVGGYGYTF

V: TRBV27
size: -
D: -
J: TRBJ2-5
DNA: TGTGCCAGAACAACGAGTAGCCAGTACTTC
CDR3: CARTTSSQYF

V: TRBV9
size: -
D: TRBD2
J: TRBJ2-1
DNA: TGTGCCAGCAGCGGGACTAGCGGGAGCAATGAGCAGTTCTTC
CDR3: CASSGTSGSNEQFF

V: TRBV7-9
size: -
D: -
J: TRBJ2-1
DNA: TGTGCCAGCTTCCCTTGGCCAAGCTCCTACAATGAGCAGTTCTTC
CDR3: CASFPWPSSYNEQFF

V: TRBV4-2
size: -
D: -
J: TRBJ1-2
DNA: TGTGCCAGCAGCCAAGAGGTGGTGGGGAACTATGGCTACACCTTC
CDR3: CASSQEVVGNYGYTF

V: TRBV27
size: -
D: -
J: TRBJ1-5
DNA: TGTGCCAGCAGTTTAAGCGGGGACGGCAATCAGCCCCAGCATTTT
CDR3: CASSLSGDGNQPQHF

V: TRBV7-9
size: -
D: -
J: TRBJ2-5
DNA: TGTGCCAGCAGCGCCGGCCCTCAGGGGTCCCAGTACTTC
CDR3: CASSAGPQGSQYF

V: TRBV7-9
size: -
D: -
J: TRBJ2-3
DNA: TGTGCCAGCAGCACAAGGGGCACAGATACGCAGTATTTT
CDR3: CASSTRGTDTQYF

V: TRBV21-1
size: once
D: -
J: TRBJ1-2
DNA: TGTGCCAGCAGCAAAAGGTGGGGCTATGGCTACACCTTC
CDR3: CASSKRWGYGYTF

V: TRBV28
size: -
D: -
J: TRBJ2-1
DNA: TGTGCCAGCAGGTTAGCGAAGGGTAGGGATGAGCAGTTCTTC
CDR3: CASRLAKGRDEQFF

V: TRBV28
size: -
D: TRBD1
J: TRBJ2-6
DNA: TGTGCCAGCAGTTCCAGGGGGTCCGGGGCCAACGTCCTGACTTTC
CDR3: CASSSRGSGANVLTF

V: TRBV7-9
size: once
D: -
J: TRBJ2-2
DNA: TGTGCCAGCAGCCTAACGGGTGCTGACACCGGGGAGCTGTTTTTT
CDR3: CASSLTGADTGELFF

V: TRBV4-1
size: -
D: TRBD2
J: TRBJ2-3
DNA: TGCGCCAGCAGCCAACCTAGAAGCGGGACTAGCACAGATACGCAGTATTTT
CDR3: CASSQPRSGTSTDTQYF

V: TRBV6-6
size: -
D: TRBD2
J: TRBJ2-7
DNA: TGTGCCCCCGGGGGGGGCGAGCAGTACTTC
CDR3: CAPGGGEQYF

V: TRBV6-1
size: -
D: TRBD2
J: TRBJ2-3
DNA: TGTGCCAGCGTGACTAGCGGGACAGATACGCAGTATTTT
CDR3: CASVTSGTDTQYF

V: TRBV4-3
size: -
D: TRBD1
J: TRBJ2-7
DNA: TGCGCCAGCAGCCAAGATACGGGGACAGGGGGCTACGAGCAGTACTTC
CDR3: CASSQDTGTGGYEQYF

V: TRBV2
size: once
D: TRBD2
J: TRBJ2-4
DNA: TGTGCCAGCAGTGAATTAGCGGGTTTTAAAAACATTCAGTACTTC
CDR3: CASSELAGFKNIQYF

V: TRBV19
size: -
D: -
J: TRBJ1-1
DNA: TGTGCCTGCCGATGGGGGAACACTGAAGCTTTCTTT
CDR3: CACRWGNTEAFF

V: TRBV20-1
size: once
D: TRBD2
J: TRBJ2-3
DNA: TGCAGTGCTAGGGGGGGGTACACGCAGTATTTT
CDR3: CSARGGYTQYF

V: TRBV7-9
size: -
D: -
J: TRBJ2-1
DNA: TGTGCCAGCAGCTTAGGGTCCAATGAGCAGTTCTTC
CDR3: CASSLGSNEQFF

V: TRBV7-3
size: -
D: -
J: TRBJ2-3
DNA: TGTGCCAGCAGCTTAGGGATTTCTCCAGATACGCAGTATTTT
CDR3: CASSLGISPDTQYF

V: TRBV29-1
size: -
D: TRBD1
J: TRBJ1-6
DNA: TGCAGCGTCGGCACAGGGGACTCACCCCTCCACTTT
CDR3: CSVGTGDSPLHF

V: TRBV29-1
size: -
D: -
J: TRBJ2-7
DNA: TGCAGCGTTGGGACTTCCTACGAGCAGTACTTC
CDR3: CSVGTSYEQYF

V: TRBV6-1
size: -
D: -
J: TRBJ2-1
DNA: TGTGCCAGCAGCCCGGGGGATCACACTGGCAATGAGCAGTTCTTC
CDR3: CASSPGDHTGNEQFF

V: TRBV20-1
size: -
D: -
J: TRBJ1-2
DNA: TGCAGTGCCTGGACGCGGGGAGGCTACACCTTC
CDR3: CSAWTRGGYTF

V: TRBV19
size: -
D: -
J: TRBJ2-5
DNA: TGTGCCAGTAGTATTTCAGCGGTAGAGACCCAGTACTTC
CDR3: CASSISAVETQYF

V: TRBV2
size: -
D: TRBD1
J: TRBJ2-4
DNA: TGTGCCAGCTCTGTGACAGGGGGCAAAAACATTCAGTACTTC
CDR3: CASSVTGGKNIQYF

V: TRBV4-1
size: -
D: -
J: TRBJ2-5
DNA: TGCGCCAGCAGCCAAGGACTTTTAGAGACCCAGTACTTC
CDR3: CASSQGLLETQYF

V: TRBV5-6
size: -
D: -
J: TRBJ2-1
DNA: TGTGCCAGCAGCTTGAATTTAGGGGATTACAATGAGCAGTTCTTC
CDR3: CASSLNLGDYNEQFF

V: TRBV6-5
size: -
D: TRBD1
J: TRBJ1-2
DNA: TGTGCCAGCACACCTGACAGGGGGAGGTATGGCTACACCTTC
CDR3: CASTPDRGRYGYTF

V: TRBV5-4
size: -
D: -
J: TRBJ2-7
DNA: TGTGCCAGCAGCTTATCTGGACAGCCCTACGAGCAGTACTTC
CDR3: CASSLSGQPYEQYF

V: TRBV5-4
size: -
D: -
J: TRBJ2-1
DNA: TGTGCCAGCAGCTTTAGAGCTGGCTACAATGAGCAGTTCTTC
CDR3: CASSFRAGYNEQFF

V: TRBV28
size: -
D: -
J: TRBJ2-6
DNA: TGTGCCAGCAACCGGGCGGCTGGGGCCAACGTCCTGACTTTC
CDR3: CASNRAAGANVLTF

V: TRBV19
size: -
D: -
J: TRBJ2-1
DNA: TGTGCCAGTAGCCAAGCCCATCTGATATCCTACAATGAGCAGTTCTTC
CDR3: CASSQAHLISYNEQFF

V: TRBV6-5
size: -
D: TRBD2
J: TRBJ2-1
DNA: TGTGCCAGCACCGGGACTAGCGGGAGGAATGAGCAGTTCTTC
CDR3: CASTGTSGRNEQFF

V: TRBV10-3
size: -
D: TRBD2
J: TRBJ2-2
DNA: TGTGCCATCAGCGGGACTAGCGGAACCGGGGAGCTGTTTTTT
CDR3: CAISGTSGTGELFF

V: TRBV5-6
size: -
D: -
J: TRBJ2-7
DNA: TGTGCCAGCAGCTTGGAGCCCAGGGGCTTTCTACACTTC
CDR3: CASSLEPRGFLHF

V: TRBV11-2
size: -
D: -
J: TRBJ2-2
DNA: TGTGCCAGCAGCGAATCAGGCAGGGTTAAAACCGGGGAGCTGTTTTTT
CDR3: CASSESGRVKTGELFF

V: TRBV5-4
size: -
D: TRBD1
J: TRBJ1-1
DNA: TGTGCCAGCAGCTTGCCCCGGGACAGGGGCACTGAAGCTTTCTTT
CDR3: CASSLPRDRGTEAFF

V: TRBV30
size: -
D: TRBD2
J: TRBJ2-2
DNA: TGTGCCTGGGGACTAGCGGGGAACACCGGGGAGCTGTTTTTT
CDR3: CAWGLAGNTGELFF

V: TRBV5-3
size: -
D: -
J: TRBJ1-5
DNA: TGTGCCAGAAGCTTACGGTGCTATCAGCCCCAGCATTTT
CDR3: CARSLRCYQPQHF

V: TRBV9
size: -
D: -
J: TRBJ2-5
DNA: TGTGCCAGCAGCGTAGGGATGTCGACAGGCCTGGAGACCCAGTACTTC
CDR3: CASSVGMSTGLETQYF

V: TRBV7-9
size: -
D: -
J: TRBJ2-7
DNA: TGTGCCAGCACGGTAGACACAGCCTACGAGCAGTACTTC
CDR3: CASTVDTAYEQYF

V: TRBV6-5
size: -
D: -
J: TRBJ2-2
DNA: TGCGCCAGCAGTTACCACACCGGGGAGCTGTTTTTT
CDR3: CASSYHTGELFF

V: TRBV4-2
size: -
D: -
J: TRBJ2-4
DNA: TGTGCCAGCAGCCAGGAACCGCAGGCGCACGTAAACATTCAGTACTTC
CDR3: CASSQEPQAHVNIQYF

V: TRBV10-2
size: once
D: TRBD1
J: TRBJ1-3
DNA: TGCGCCAGCAGAATGACAGGGTCTGGAAACACCATATATTTT
CDR3: CASRMTGSGNTIYF

V: TRBV5-6
size: -
D: TRBD1
J: TRBJ2-7
DNA: TGTGCCAGCAGCCCGGACAGGAAGCACGAGCAGTACTTC
CDR3: CASSPDRKHEQYF